The 19 T cell receptor beta chains below all came from one sample that was sequenced in a study of blood T cell repertoires in COVID-19. This table comes from immunoSEQ multiplex PCR, and its TCRdb copy is limited to in-frame clones, with some not included. The sample contains over 100,000 clones, about 88% of which appear only once. The sample comprised peripheral blood. The receptors were gathered from a man in his forties or fifties with active or convalescent COVID-19.

The chain carries TRBV5-4 and TRBJ1-6; no firm D call. Trimming shortened V by 4 bases and J by 7 bases, and 15 bases separated the two germline ends. CDR1 SGHNT and CDR2 YYREEE come from the germline V gene (reference sequence). The CDR3 is made up of 15 amino acids. The CDR3 loop reads CASSPDGKTNSPLHF. Here the CDR3 DNA reads TGTGCCAGCAGCCCTGACGGGAAAACAAATTCACCCCTCCACTTT.

The gene calls are TRBV19 and TRBJ1-4; TRBD1 matches 12 bases. This CDR3 region has 19 residues. Per germline, CDR1 LNHDA and CDR2 SQIVND (reference sequence). J gave up 5 bases and V 8 bases, and 18 bases lay outside the gene matches. The CDR3 DNA sequence: TGTGCCAGTCGCCAAGTATACCCCGGGACAGGGGGCGCAAATGAAAAACTGTTTTTT. Protein: CASRQVYPGTGGANEKLFF.

V usage is TRBV5-4 and J usage is TRBJ2-5, with TRBD1 matching 8 bases. Germline values: CDR1 SGHNT, CDR2 YYREEE (reference sequence). This CDR3 is 14 amino acids long. V was clipped by 0 bases and J by 4 bases; unmatched bases: 2. CDR3 in DNA: TGTGCCAGCAGCTTGGTCAGGGGGCCAGAGACCCAGTACTTC. This encodes CASSLVRGPETQYF.

The gene calls are TRBV7-9 and TRBJ1-3; D remains ambiguous. V was cut by 2 bases and J by 0 bases, with 11 bases left in between. This CDR3 spans 16 amino acids. The germline CDR1 and CDR2 sequences are SEHNR and FQNEAQ (reference sequence). The CDR3 spells CASSLSASNSGNTIYF. CDR3 coding DNA: TGTGCCAGCAGCTTAAGTGCGTCCAACTCTGGAAACACCATATATTTT.

CDR3 region: CASSPTSGGFTDTQYF. DNA of the CDR3: TGTGCCAGCAGCCCGACTAGCGGGGGGTTCACAGATACGCAGTATTTT. This chain connects TRBV6-6 to TRBJ2-3, with 13 bases that match TRBD2. V lost 6 bases and J lost 2; bases outside the gene matches: 5. The CDR3 is 16 amino acids. Looked up from germline, CDR1 is MNHNY and CDR2 is SVGAGI (reference sequence).

This clone occurred once. The V call is TRBV7-9, the J call TRBJ1-5, with D unclear. Trimming stripped 3 bases from V and 1 base from J, with 4 bases between. The CDR3 covers 13 residues. From germline, CDR1 is SEHNR and CDR2 FQNEAQ (reference sequence). CDR3 nucleotide sequence: TGTGCCAGCAGCTTCGAGAGCAATCAGCCCCAGCATTTT. It is translated as CASSFESNQPQHF.

This clone was recorded once. The chain recombines TRBV29-1 with TRBJ2-1; 14 positions match TRBD2. The V and J ends lost 7 bases and 9 bases, in that order; junction bases with no gene match: 2. The CDR3 covers 12 residues. The germline V gene encodes CDR1 SQVTM and CDR2 ANQGSEA. CDR3 nucleotide sequence: TGCAGCGCAGGGACTAGCGGGGGTGAGCAGTTCTTC. This encodes CSAGTSGGEQFF.

In its sample, this clone was seen once. The V gene is TRBV29-1, the J gene TRBJ2-1; 8 bases match TRBD2. Germline V CDR1 and CDR2: SQVTM, ANQGSEA. The ends lost 3 bases at V and 4 bases at J; junction bases unmatched: 2. The CDR3 runs 13 residues. CDR3 sequence reads: CSVDSGAYNEQFF. For the CDR3, the DNA is TGCAGCGTTGATAGCGGGGCTTACAATGAGCAGTTCTTC.

This clone was observed a few times. This rearrangement joins TRBV5-1 to TRBJ1-4, with D maybe TRBD1 (5 bases). The CDR3 consists of 15 residues. Germline lookup yields CDR1 SGHRS and CDR2 YFSETQ. The V end was cut by 4 bases, the J end by 0 bases, with 10 bases between. Here the CDR3 reads CASSGQGATNEKLFF. CDR3 coding DNA: TGCGCCAGCAGCGGGCAGGGCGCAACTAATGAAAAACTGTTTTTT.

The V gene is TRBV9, the J gene TRBJ1-4; D uncertain. Trimming took off 0 bases at V and 8 bases at J, with 11 bases between the two ends. The CDR3 runs to 14 residues. The germline V gene has CDR1 SGDLS and CDR2 YYNGEE. CDR3 nucleotides: TGTGCCAGCAGCGTAGATCAACGAGGGGAAAAACTGTTTTTT. Its protein is CASSVDQRGEKLFF.

This clone was detected once. The chain links TRBV6-5 to TRBJ1-1; 7 positions match TRBD1. The trim removed 4 bases at V and 3 bases at J, leaving 5 bases unmatched. Germline lookup yields CDR1 MNHEY and CDR2 SVGAGI. This CDR3 contains 14 residues. In DNA form, the CDR3 reads TGTGCCAGCAGTTCCCTTACAGGGGACACTGAAGCTTTCTTT. It yields the protein CASSSLTGDTEAFF.

V usage is TRBV6-1 and J usage is TRBJ1-2; no firm D call. Trimming removed 1 base at V and 4 bases at J, with 7 bases between. Per the germline V gene, CDR1 is MNHNS and CDR2 is SASEGT. This CDR3 is built from 13 residues. The CDR3 here is CASSEGEGYGYTF. In DNA form, the CDR3 reads TGTGCCAGCAGTGAAGGAGAGGGCTATGGCTACACCTTC.

About this clone itself: This sample also contains other DNA sequences that code for the same CDR3. V is TRBV5-1 and J is TRBJ1-1; 8 bases map to TRBD1. With V trimmed by 2 bases and J by 1 base, 1 base remained unmatched. From germline, CDR1 is SGHRS and CDR2 YFSETQ. The CDR3 has 14 residues. The CDR3 loop reads CASSLDRGNTEAFF. In DNA form, the CDR3 reads TGCGCCAGCAGCTTAGACAGGGGGAACACTGAAGCTTTCTTT.

The chain uses TRBV6-5 and TRBJ1-2, with D perhaps matching TRBD1 (6 bases). The germline CDR1 and CDR2 sequences are MNHEY and SVGAGI. V was shortened by 6 bases and J by 9 bases, with 17 bases between the two germline ends. The CDR3 consists of 13 residues. The CDR3 is CASSSPDSGRYTF. Written as DNA, the CDR3 is TGTGCCAGCAGCTCCCCGGACAGCGGTCGCTACACCTTC.

J is TRBJ1-1 and V is TRBV7-2; tentatively, D is TRBD1 (6 bases). Germline CDR1 and CDR2: SGHTA and FQGNSA. The CDR3 extends over 16 amino acids. V was pared by 8 bases and J by 1 base, with 20 bases between. The CDR3 sequence is CASGRQGSIGNTEAFF. As DNA, the CDR3 is TGTGCCAGCGGGCGTCAGGGGAGTATCGGGAACACTGAAGCTTTCTTT. The whole variable domain, filled in from reference TRBV7-2 and TRBJ1-1, reads GAGVSQSPSNKVTEKGKDVELRCDPISGHTALYWYRQSLGQGLEFLIYFQGNSAPDKSGLPSDRFSAERTGGSVSTLTIQRTQQEDSAVYLCASGRQGSIGNTEAFFGQGTRLTVV.

The chain is built from TRBV18 and TRBJ1-5; 8 positions match TRBD1. CDR3 length equals 15 residues. Trimming took 2 bases from V and 4 from J; bases not matched to a gene: 4. CDR1 and CDR2 from the germline V gene are KGHSH and LQKENI. The CDR3 sequence is CASSPSRQGNQPQHF. The CDR3 nucleotides are TGTGCCAGCTCACCATCCCGACAGGGGAATCAGCCCCAGCATTTT.

V and J are TRBV27 and TRBJ2-5; the D gene is possibly TRBD1 (7 bases). The CDR3 sequence is 15 residues long. The V gene's germline CDR1 is MNHEY and CDR2 SMNVEV (reference sequence). The V gene lost 3 bases and the J gene lost 1 base, with 12 bases spanning the gap. The CDR3 loop is CASSFFQGGQETQYF. CDR3 coding DNA: TGTGCCAGCAGTTTTTTTCAGGGGGGCCAAGAGACCCAGTACTTC.

The V and J genes are TRBV27 and TRBJ2-1, with 10 bases identical to TRBD1. The CDR3 spans 15 residues. Germline-derived CDR1 and CDR2 are MNHEY and SMNVEV (reference sequence). The J segment lost 2 bases and the V segment lost 6 bases, leaving 4 bases of the junction unmatched. CDR3 DNA sequence: TGTGCCAGCAGCCTGGGACAGGGGACCTACAATGAGCAGTTCTTC. This codes for CASSLGQGTYNEQFF.

The chain has TRBV3-1 (or the pseudogene TRBV3-2) and TRBJ1-5; 9 bases line up with TRBD1. Unmatched junction bases numbered 7, after V lost 1 base and J lost 6 bases. CDR1 LGHDT and CDR2 YNNKEL come from the germline V gene (reference sequence). The CDR3 extends over 16 amino acids. The CDR3 DNA follows: TGTGCCAGCAGCCAAGGCTTAACAGGGGGCAGTCAGCCCCAGCATTTT. Translating it yields CASSQGLTGGSQPQHF.